The 9 T cell receptor beta chains below all came from one sample that was sequenced in a study of vaccination effects on CD4 cells after COVID-19 (dated by TCRdb to about 2022). Library preparation used the immunoSEQ multiplex PCR assay. As stored in TCRdb, this immuneACCESS dataset retains in-frame rearrangements with V and J assigned. A fraction of the clones does not appear; measured against another copy, unresolved V genes explain less than half of the discrepancy, and the remainder lacks a known reason. The table for this sample lists around 66,000 clones; 60% to 80% of them were counted only once. The ten largest clones add up to roughly 3.5% of the sample. No antigen has been identified for these receptors. In the ViraFEST assay, PBMC were stimulated with viral peptide pools, and antigen-specific CD4+ T cell clonotypes were then identified by expansion using TCR sequencing. After roughly 11 days of culture, CD4+ T cells were isolated with the EasySep CD4+ T cell isolation kit. Negative nucleocapsid antibody results before and after vaccination confirmed that the healthy vaccine recipients had no prior SARS-CoV-2 infection.

The sample in question was CD4+ T cells from PBMCs cultured with HCoV-OC43 spike peptides, obtained before COVID-19 vaccination. The cell subset or site label corresponds to: HCoV-OC43 spike overlapping peptide pool stimulation. Every receptor here comes from a human donor who received a COVID-19 vaccine.

The CDR3 DNA reads TGCAGCGTTGACATGGGAAACACTGAAGCTTTCTTT. It translates to CSVDMGNTEAFF. V usage is TRBV29-1 and J usage is TRBJ1-1, with no clear D. Trimming removed 3 bases from V and 2 bases from J, with 7 bases in between. Germline lookup yields CDR1 SQVTM and CDR2 ANQGSEA. The CDR3 spans 12 residues.

The J gene is TRBJ1-1, the V gene TRBV27, with 8 bases fitting TRBD1. The CDR3 consists of 14 residues. V lost 0 bases and J lost 11; bases outside the gene matches: 8. Looked up from germline, CDR1 is MNHEY and CDR2 is SMNVEV (reference sequence). The CDR3 loop is CASSLSWGQASAFF. CDR3 coding DNA: TGTGCCAGCAGTTTATCATGGGGACAGGCAAGCGCTTTCTTT.

The chain carries TRBV3-1 (or the pseudogene TRBV3-2) and TRBJ1-1; D remains ambiguous. CDR1 is LGHDT, CDR2 YNNKEL, per germline (reference sequence). With 0 bases removed from V and 4 bases from J, the gap between germline ends came to 12 bases. The CDR3 runs 15 residues. CDR3 amino acids: CASSQEGKTGTEAFF. DNA for the CDR3: TGTGCCAGCAGCCAAGAGGGCAAGACGGGCACTGAAGCTTTCTTT.

V usage is TRBV7-9 and J usage is TRBJ1-1, with 8 bases aligning to TRBD1. The CDR3 consists of 15 residues. V lost 4 bases and J lost 1; bases outside the gene matches: 5. Germline loops: CDR1 SEHNR, CDR2 FQNEAQ (reference sequence). Written as DNA, the CDR3 is TGTGCCAGCAGCTCGAGGGACAGGAGGAACACTGAAGCTTTCTTT. Protein product: CASSSRDRRNTEAFF.

This clone occurred a few times. The chain employs TRBV6-2 or TRBV6-3 and TRBJ2-5; either TRBD1 or TRBD2 may supply D (5 bases each). Germline CDR1 and CDR2: MNHEY and SVGEGT. V was cut by 4 bases and J by 7 bases, with 22 bases left in between. This CDR3 is 16 amino acids long. CDR3 sequence reads: CASSWDGTGNGGTQYF. The CDR3 DNA reads as TGTGCCAGCAGTTGGGACGGGACGGGAAACGGTGGGACCCAGTACTTC.

The J gene is TRBJ2-5, the V gene TRBV5-8; D may be TRBD2 (6 bases). The CDR3 totals 16 residues. Trimming shortened V by 1 base and J by 5 bases, and 18 bases separated the two germline ends. Germline V gives CDR1 SGHTS, CDR2 YDEGEE. The DNA of the CDR3 is TGTGCCAGCAGCTTGCGAGGGGACTCCCTAACCGAGACCCAGTACTTC. Translating gives CASSLRGDSLTETQYF.

This rearrangement joins TRBV9 to TRBJ2-5; either TRBD1 or TRBD2 may fit D (5 bases each). Germline V gene sequence: CDR1 SGDLS, CDR2 YYNGEE. The CDR3 totals 15 residues. Trimming stripped 0 bases from V and 2 bases from J, with 11 bases between. DNA of the CDR3: TGTGCCAGCAGCGTAGTCGGGGCCTCACAAGAGACCCAGTACTTC. This gives the protein CASSVVGASQETQYF.

The chain uses TRBV19 and TRBJ2-2; 9 bases line up with TRBD1. Trimming at V came to 6 bases and at J to 0 bases, leaving 5 bases not matched to a gene. The germline gives CDR1 LNHDA, CDR2 SQIVND (reference sequence). The CDR3 contains 16 residues. The CDR3: CASRNRDRANTGELFF. In nucleotides, the CDR3 is TGTGCCAGTAGGAACCGGGACAGGGCGAACACCGGGGAGCTGTTTTTT. Drawing the rest from reference TRBV19 and TRBJ2-2, the complete variable domain is DGGITQSPKYLFRKEGQNVTLSCEQNLNHDAMYWYRQDPGQGLRLIYYSQIVNDFQKGDIAEGYSVSREKKESFPLTVTSAQKNPTAFYLCASRNRDRANTGELFFGEGSRLTVL.

The chain is built from TRBV29-1 and TRBJ2-1; 10 bases are a match to TRBD2. The CDR3 is 14 residues long. CDR1 SQVTM and CDR2 ANQGSEA come from the germline V gene. Losses at the gene ends were 6 bases for V and 6 bases for J; bases not matched to a gene: 8. As DNA, the CDR3 is TGCAGCGTGGGCGGGGCTAGCGGGGGCAATGAGCAGTTCTTC. Translated, it gives CSVGGASGGNEQFF.